This T cell receptor (beta chain) emerged from a study of blood T cell repertoires in COVID-19. About the research overall: The United States, Italy and Spain were the sources of the acute and convalescent COVID-19 samples. PBMCs, B-cell-depleted T cells, or T cells were the source of the cDNA or gDNA that made up the material.

V gave up 4 bases and J gave up 9 bases; unmatched junction bases: 12. The CDR3 sequence is 15 residues long. The germline gives CDR1 SGHAT, CDR2 FQNNGV. Original processing methods: Scientists estimated how many nucleated cells there were by amplifying reference gene primers. The assay was immunoSEQ multiplex PCR, and TCRdb's table has in-frame clones only and misses some. V and J calls and clone size are copied from that table; D and trimming were computed from the DNA. Of 250,000 or so clones listed, roughly 82% are singletons. The chain is built from TRBV11-2 and TRBJ1-2, with 9 bases aligning to TRBD1. This receptor was obtained from a woman in her 70s with acute or convalescent COVID-19. The specimen was peripheral blood. The CDR3 protein is CASSSGMPGQGRYTF. The CDR3 bases are TGTGCCAGCAGCTCCGGTATGCCGGGACAGGGTCGCTACACCTTC.